Sequencing of this T cell receptor (beta chain) was carried out in a study of shared clonotypes between healthy human individuals. A word on this clone: The antigen remains unidentified.

The repertoire was sequenced with immunoSEQ multiplex PCR; TCRdb's copy has only in-frame clones and lacks some. The data contain a few hundred thousand clones, around three quarters of them singletons. Regarding the study as a whole: The study sampled only blood, and tissue repertoires likely differ.

Those who donated were healthy HIV-negative adults, with no recent acute infections or vaccinations reported. The junction had 8 bases not matched to a gene; V was cut back by 6 bases and J by 2 bases. The CDR3 spans 16 residues. Germline CDR1 and CDR2: SNHLY and FYNNEI. The source of this sequence is a woman in her thirties or forties in good health. Some clones in this sample may be carry-over from other donors' samples. V is TRBV2 and J is TRBJ2-7; 12 nucleotides line up with TRBD2. The sample comprised PBMCs. The CDR3 is CASRDRTSGVTYEQYF. The DNA of the CDR3 is TGTGCCAGCAGGGATAGGACTAGCGGGGTAACCTACGAGCAGTACTTC.